The rows below give T cell receptor beta chains drawn from one sample of a study of T cell responses to AZD1222 COVID-19 vaccine. Libraries were prepared by immunoSEQ multiplex PCR; TCRdb keeps only in-frame clonotypes and omits some of them. The data contain about 120,000 clones, about 87% of them singletons. Here the sequenced sample was peripheral blood, taken on day 0 of AZD1222 vaccination. These receptors came from an adult in good health. Each CDR3 is given with its conserved first and last residue. Each record gives: V gene, clone size, J gene, D gene, CDR3 protein, CDR3 DNA. D genes are given only for firm matches. Part of the rows lack a size; the others show once, few, many or a class for expanded clones.

TRBV7-8	NA	TRBJ2-5	NA	CASRSSGAKETQYF	TGTGCCAGCAGGTCCTCGGGGGCAAAAGAGACCCAGTACTTC
TRBV6-2/TRBV6-3	few	TRBJ2-6	TRBD1	CASSRYVTGLAGANVLTF	TGTGCCAGCAGCCGTTACGTGACAGGGTTGGCTGGGGCCAACGTCCTGACTTTC
TRBV7-9	NA	TRBJ2-3	TRBD2	CASSLGLADTDTQYF	TGTGCCAGCAGCTTGGGACTAGCGGACACAGATACGCAGTATTTT
TRBV6-5	NA	TRBJ2-1	NA	CATKLWEDNEQFF	TGTGCCACCAAACTTTGGGAAGACAATGAGCAGTTCTTC
TRBV5-1	NA	TRBJ2-2	TRBD2	CASSLNIAGDTGELFF	TGCGCCAGCAGCTTGAATATAGCGGGTGACACCGGGGAGCTGTTTTTT
TRBV6-6	NA	TRBJ2-2	TRBD2	CASRSTGAGSGELFF	TGTGCCAGCAGGTCCACGGGAGCGGGGAGCGGGGAGCTGTTTTTT
TRBV7-8	NA	TRBJ1-1	TRBD1	CASSRDRATEAFF	TGTGCCAGCAGCAGGGACAGGGCCACTGAAGCTTTCTTT
TRBV19	NA	TRBJ1-6	TRBD1	CASSIRPGQGNGLHF	TGTGCCAGTAGTATAAGGCCGGGACAGGGGAACGGCCTCCACTTT
TRBV27	NA	TRBJ2-3	NA	CASTLSSTDTQYF	TGTGCCAGCACCCTATCCAGCACAGATACGCAGTATTTT
TRBV3-1/TRBV3-2	NA	TRBJ2-1	NA	CASSQEEGSNEQFF	TGTGCCAGCAGCCAAGAGGAGGGGAGCAATGAGCAGTTCTTC
TRBV30	few	TRBJ1-6	NA	CAWGNNSPLHF	TGTGCCTGGGGAAATAATTCACCCCTCCACTTT
TRBV7-3	NA	TRBJ1-1	NA	CASSLRAAAPVNTEAFF	TGTGCCAGCAGCTTAAGGGCAGCGGCACCGGTAAACACTGAAGCTTTCTTT
TRBV5-1	NA	TRBJ1-4	NA	CASSLEGTGNEKLFF	TGCGCCAGCAGCTTGGAAGGGACTGGCAATGAAAAACTGTTTTTT
TRBV7-8	NA	TRBJ2-5	NA	CASSARMDFGRGTQYF	TGTGCCAGCAGCGCGAGGATGGATTTCGGCCGGGGAACCCAGTACTTC
TRBV28	NA	TRBJ2-1	NA	CASSLITRGSYNEQFF	TGTGCCAGCAGTTTGATCACTCGGGGCTCCTACAATGAGCAGTTCTTC
TRBV7-8	NA	TRBJ1-2	NA	CASSRGAYGYTF	TGTGCCAGCAGCCGGGGGGCCTATGGCTACACCTTC
TRBV28	once	TRBJ1-2	NA	CASSLSRVNYGYTF	TGTGCCAGCAGTTTATCCAGGGTCAACTATGGCTACACCTTC
TRBV5-8	few	TRBJ2-7	NA	CASSLERAYEQYF	TGTGCCAGCAGCTTGGAGAGAGCTTACGAGCAGTACTTC
TRBV5-1	NA	TRBJ2-2	NA	CASSAGPGQPTVRELFF	TGCGCCAGCAGCGCGGGGCCGGGACAGCCCACCGTACGGGAGCTGTTTTTT
TRBV15	NA	TRBJ1-6	NA	CATSRDGVNSPLHF	TGTGCCACCAGCAGAGATGGAGTTAATTCACCCCTCCACTTT
TRBV30	few	TRBJ1-6	TRBD1	CAWSPGTVNSPLHF	TGTGCCTGGAGTCCAGGGACAGTTAATTCACCCCTCCACTTT
TRBV6-5	NA	TRBJ1-2	TRBD1	CASRTVGTGGYTF	TGTGCCAGCAGAACAGTAGGGACAGGCGGCTACACCTTC